What follows describes a single T cell receptor (beta chain). Its antigen is currently not known. No much larger clonotype is one base removed from it; base qualities were not supplied. Distinct nucleotide sequences in the sample also encode this CDR3. The donors were healthy, HIV-negative adults with no recently reported acute infections or vaccinations. Only Caucasian adults living in Nashville, Tennessee, USA were represented among the donors. CD4+ T cells were enriched through magnetic negative selection, after which naive cells were positively selected on CD45RA and the remaining negative fraction served as the memory subset. Blood was collected by leukapheresis, and PBMCs were isolated by Ficoll-Histopaque density gradient centrifugation and then cryopreserved in liquid nitrogen vapor phase. Analytical flow cytometry was used to check the purity and quantity of every magnetically sorted T cell population. Genomic DNA was isolated from each sorted fraction and quantified by UV absorbance on a Nanodrop 2000c.

CDR1 DFQATT and CDR2 SNEGSKA were looked up in the germline V gene (reference sequence). At the junction V is shortened by 3 bases and J by 5 bases, with 4 bases in between. The CDR3 measures 10 amino acids from cysteine to phenylalanine. Solely the CDR3 DNA is kept, with 30 bases framed from the first base. Using the deep immunoSEQ assay, TCR CDR3 regions were amplified from genomic DNA by multiplex PCR. For each cell subset, the extracted genomic DNA was distributed evenly across all wells of several immunoSEQ 96-well plates, and each plate served as one replicate. Each replicate PCR for sorted subsets received 150 to 250 ng genomic DNA, equal to some 32,000 T cell genomes. Purified libraries were measured with a Qubit 3.0 fluorometer, size-checked on a Bioanalyzer 2100, and measured again with the KAPA Library Quantification kit. Every immunoSEQ 96-well plate was sequenced on a separate single-read 150-cycle Illumina NextSeq 550 flow cell. For the original study's pipeline: Because the immunoSEQ output included only junctional sequences and no quality scores, the filtering could not be the same as the filtering used for full-length reads. Sequences were annotated with PyIR, a Python wrapper for IgBLAST v1.9, and V/J genes and CDR3 were assigned using IMGT germline references. Reads with weak V/J assignments (E-value above 1e-6), missing CDR3, stop codons, out-of-frame junctions, or ambiguous translated residues were removed. A V3J clonotype was defined by an identical inferred V gene, J gene, and CDR3 amino acid sequence. To compute the percentage overlap between repertoires, the number of shared unique clonotypes was divided by the size of the smaller repertoire. Repertoire richness was assessed with RTK rarefaction, the Chao1 estimator, and Recon v2.1 estimates of unobserved clonotypes. For all TCRbeta clonotypes obtained by the gDNA method from four donors, generation probabilities were computed with OLGA. Sourced from immuneACCESS, this table was stored by TCRdb with only in-frame sequences that have V and J called. A share of the clones is absent; for the studies checked, an unresolved V gene accounts for under half, and the remainder has no known explanation. V and J calls and clone size follow that table, whereas D and trimming were derived from the DNA. The sample table shows about 1 million clones, and about 75% are seen once. Approximately 1.5% of the sample goes to the ten largest clones.

This entry is derived from a study of shared clonotypes between healthy human individuals (dated by TCRdb to the early 2020s). With respect to the entire study: The cohort comprised a couple of women and a few men aged 18 to 49 years. Per donor, three plates each were used for CD4 naive and CD4 memory, two for CD8 naive, and one for CD8 memory. The study deeply sequenced blood TCR repertoires of about five healthy adults to estimate repertoire size and the extent of clonotype sharing between individuals. Different laboratories and diverse techniques were used to prepare libraries and sequence TCR repertoires, to increase sequencing depth and limit assay-specific biases. Between about 0.94 and 8.9 billion PBMCs per donor were obtained by leukapheresis.

General findings and caveats noted by the study authors: Clonotypes shared by all four sorted-subset donors showed higher generation probabilities than non-shared clonotypes. Sharing across four donors was observed for approximately 5% of naive CD4, 3% to 3.5% of naive CD8, 2.3% of memory CD4, and about 0.39% of memory CD8 clonotypes. Pairwise subsampling indicated that sequencing depth was expected to affect the degree of clonotype sharing among donors. Estimated clonotype richness was generally larger for naive than for memory subsets. Incomplete sequencing was indicated by rarefaction of sorted-subset datasets, despite the large sequencing depth. Sampling was limited to blood, and TCR repertoires in tissue likely differ from TCR repertoires in blood. The genetic and exposure-history diversity represented was limited by the small number of donors.

This TCR was recovered from a man between 18 and 35 years old in good health. The sample was memory CD4+ T cells sorted from blood. What this sample's cell subset or site label stands for: CD45RA-negative fraction. The chain uses TRBV20-1 and TRBJ2-5; a confident D gene designation cannot be given. The DNA sequence reads TGCAGTGCTAGGCGGGAGACCCAGTACTTC. This encodes CSARRETQYF.